The present entry profiles one T cell receptor (beta chain) with its context. These data are taken from a study of blood T cell repertoires in COVID-19. Study summary: In each case, the material was cDNA or gDNA derived from T cells, B-cell-depleted T cells, or PBMCs.

Clones were sequenced by immunoSEQ multiplex PCR, and TCRdb holds only the in-frame ones, with some missing. The data show approximately 160,000 clones, with around four fifths seen just once and 2.9% held by the top ten. Germline assignment: CDR1 MRHNA and CDR2 SNTAGT. The V segment lost 6 bases and the J segment 6 bases; nucleotides outside the gene matches: 10. This CDR3 is 16 amino acids long. The chain combines TRBV6-4 with TRBJ2-4; the match to TRBD1 covers 11 bases. This clonotype was obtained from a woman in her sixties or seventies with acute or convalescent COVID-19. The source material was peripheral blood. DNA for the CDR3: TGTGCCAGCAGGACCAACCGGGACAGGGGGGCAAACATTCAGTACTTC. Protein product: CASRTNRDRGANIQYF.